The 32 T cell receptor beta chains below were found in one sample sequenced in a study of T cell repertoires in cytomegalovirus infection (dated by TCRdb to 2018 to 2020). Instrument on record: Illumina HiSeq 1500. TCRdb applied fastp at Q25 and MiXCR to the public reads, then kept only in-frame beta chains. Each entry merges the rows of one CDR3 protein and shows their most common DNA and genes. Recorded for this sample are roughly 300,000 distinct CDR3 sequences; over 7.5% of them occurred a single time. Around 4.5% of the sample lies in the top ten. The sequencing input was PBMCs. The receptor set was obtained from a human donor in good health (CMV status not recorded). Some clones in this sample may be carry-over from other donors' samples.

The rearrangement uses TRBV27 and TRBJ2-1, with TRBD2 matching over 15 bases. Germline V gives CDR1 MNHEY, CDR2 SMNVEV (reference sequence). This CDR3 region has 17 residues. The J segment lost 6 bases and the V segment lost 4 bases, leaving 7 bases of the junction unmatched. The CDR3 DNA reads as TGTGCCAGCAGTTGGACTAGCGGGAGGGCCGGGTCCAATGAGCAGTTCTTC. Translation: CASSWTSGRAGSNEQFF.

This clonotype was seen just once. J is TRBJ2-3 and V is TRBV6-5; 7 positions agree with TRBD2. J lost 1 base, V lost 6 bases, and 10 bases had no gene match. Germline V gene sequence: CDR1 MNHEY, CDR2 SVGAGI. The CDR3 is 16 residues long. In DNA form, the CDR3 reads TGTGCCAGCAGCCCAACTAGCGCCCAAGGCACAGATACGCAGTATTTT. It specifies CASSPTSAQGTDTQYF.

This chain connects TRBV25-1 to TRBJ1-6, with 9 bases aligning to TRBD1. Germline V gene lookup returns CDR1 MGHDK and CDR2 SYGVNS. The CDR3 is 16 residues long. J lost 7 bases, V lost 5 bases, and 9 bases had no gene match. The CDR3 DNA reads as TGTGCCAGCAGTAGAACTTCCGGGACAGGGAATTCACCCCTCCACTTT. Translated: CASSRTSGTGNSPLHF.

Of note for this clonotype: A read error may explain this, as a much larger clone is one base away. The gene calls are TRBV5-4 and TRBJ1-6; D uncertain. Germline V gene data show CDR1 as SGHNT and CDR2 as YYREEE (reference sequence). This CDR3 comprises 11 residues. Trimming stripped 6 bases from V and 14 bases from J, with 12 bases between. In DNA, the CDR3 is TGTGCCAGCAACTCGGGAGTGACCCTCCACTTT. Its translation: CASNSGVTLHF.

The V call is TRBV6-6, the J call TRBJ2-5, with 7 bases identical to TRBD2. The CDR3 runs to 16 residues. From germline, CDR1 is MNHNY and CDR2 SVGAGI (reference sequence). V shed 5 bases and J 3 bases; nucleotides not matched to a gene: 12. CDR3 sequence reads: CASSQPERAGKETQYF. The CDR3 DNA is TGTGCCAGCAGTCAACCCGAACGAGCGGGAAAAGAGACCCAGTACTTC.

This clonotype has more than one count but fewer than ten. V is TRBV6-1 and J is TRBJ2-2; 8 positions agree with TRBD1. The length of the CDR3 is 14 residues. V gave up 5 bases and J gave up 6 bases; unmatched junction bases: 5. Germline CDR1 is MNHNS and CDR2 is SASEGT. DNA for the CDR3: TGTGCCAGCAGTTCGGGACAGGTTGCCGGGGAGCTGTTTTTT. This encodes CASSSGQVAGELFF.

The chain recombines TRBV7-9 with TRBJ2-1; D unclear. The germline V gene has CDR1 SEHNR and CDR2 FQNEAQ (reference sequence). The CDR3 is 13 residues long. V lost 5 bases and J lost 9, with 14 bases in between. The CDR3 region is CASSMTDSGEQFF. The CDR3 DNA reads TGTGCCAGCAGCATGACTGATAGTGGTGAGCAGTTCTTC.

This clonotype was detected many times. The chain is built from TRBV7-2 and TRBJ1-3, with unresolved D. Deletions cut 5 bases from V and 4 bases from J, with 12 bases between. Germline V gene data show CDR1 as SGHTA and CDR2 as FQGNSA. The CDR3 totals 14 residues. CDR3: CASSQLALGNTIYF. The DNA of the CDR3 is TGTGCCAGCAGCCAGTTAGCCCTCGGAAACACCATATATTTT.

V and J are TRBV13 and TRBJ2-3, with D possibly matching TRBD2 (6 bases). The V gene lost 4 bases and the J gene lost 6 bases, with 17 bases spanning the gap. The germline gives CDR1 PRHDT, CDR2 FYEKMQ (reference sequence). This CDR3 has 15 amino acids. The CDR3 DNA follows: TGTGCCAGCAGCTCGAACCTAGCGTTAGGGGATACGCAGTATTTT. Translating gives CASSSNLALGDTQYF.

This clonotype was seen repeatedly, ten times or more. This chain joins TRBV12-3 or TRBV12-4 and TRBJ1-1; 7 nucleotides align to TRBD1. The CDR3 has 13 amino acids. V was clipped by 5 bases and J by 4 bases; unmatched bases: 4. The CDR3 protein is CASSPQGFTEAFF. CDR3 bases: TGTGCCAGCAGTCCACAGGGGTTCACTGAAGCTTTCTTT.

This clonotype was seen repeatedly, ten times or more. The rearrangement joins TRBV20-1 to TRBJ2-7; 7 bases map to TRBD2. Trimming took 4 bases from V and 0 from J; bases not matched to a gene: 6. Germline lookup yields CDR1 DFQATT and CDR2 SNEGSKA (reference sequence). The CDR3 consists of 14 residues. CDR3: CSATSGTLSYEQYF. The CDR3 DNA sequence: TGCAGTGCTACTAGCGGAACCCTCTCCTACGAGCAGTACTTC.

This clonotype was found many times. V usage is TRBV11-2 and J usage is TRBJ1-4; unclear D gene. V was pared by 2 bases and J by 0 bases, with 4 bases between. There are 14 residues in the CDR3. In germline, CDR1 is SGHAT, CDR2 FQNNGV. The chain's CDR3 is CASSLFATNEKLFF. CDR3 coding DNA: TGTGCCAGCAGCTTATTTGCAACTAATGAAAAACTGTTTTTT.

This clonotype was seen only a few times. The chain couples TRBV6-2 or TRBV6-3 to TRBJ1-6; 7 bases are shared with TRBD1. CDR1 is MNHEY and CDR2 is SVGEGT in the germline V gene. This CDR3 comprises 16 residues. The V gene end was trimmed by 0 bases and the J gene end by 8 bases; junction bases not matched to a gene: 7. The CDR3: CASSYSWDSPYSPLHF. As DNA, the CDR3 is TGTGCCAGCAGTTACTCCTGGGACAGTCCATATTCACCCCTCCACTTT.

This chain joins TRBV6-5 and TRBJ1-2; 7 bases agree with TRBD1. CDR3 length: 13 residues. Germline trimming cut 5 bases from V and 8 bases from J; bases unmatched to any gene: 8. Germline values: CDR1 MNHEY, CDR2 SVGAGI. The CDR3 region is CASSASQGFGYTF. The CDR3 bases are TGTGCCAGCAGTGCGTCACAGGGGTTCGGCTACACCTTC.

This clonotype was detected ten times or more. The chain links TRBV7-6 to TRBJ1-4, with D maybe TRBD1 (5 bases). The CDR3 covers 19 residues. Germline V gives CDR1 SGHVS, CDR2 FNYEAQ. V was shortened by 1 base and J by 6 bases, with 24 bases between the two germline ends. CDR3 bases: TGTGCCAGCAGCTTAGACCCATTCCAAGGGGCAGGGATATATGAAAAACTGTTTTTT. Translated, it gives CASSLDPFQGAGIYEKLFF.

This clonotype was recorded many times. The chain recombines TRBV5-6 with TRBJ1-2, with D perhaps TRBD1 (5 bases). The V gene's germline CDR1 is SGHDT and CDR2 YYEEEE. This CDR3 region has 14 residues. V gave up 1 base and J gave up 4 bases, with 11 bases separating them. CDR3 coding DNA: TGTGCCAGCAGCTTGTTCCAGGGAGGCTATGGCTACACCTTC. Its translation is CASSLFQGGYGYTF.

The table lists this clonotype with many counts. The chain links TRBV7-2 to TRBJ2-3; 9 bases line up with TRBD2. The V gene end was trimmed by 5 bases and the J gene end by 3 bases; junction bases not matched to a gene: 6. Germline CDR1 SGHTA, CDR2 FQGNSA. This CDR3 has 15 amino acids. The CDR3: CASSPAGGLTDTQYF. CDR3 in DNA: TGTGCCAGCAGCCCTGCGGGGGGGCTGACAGATACGCAGTATTTT.

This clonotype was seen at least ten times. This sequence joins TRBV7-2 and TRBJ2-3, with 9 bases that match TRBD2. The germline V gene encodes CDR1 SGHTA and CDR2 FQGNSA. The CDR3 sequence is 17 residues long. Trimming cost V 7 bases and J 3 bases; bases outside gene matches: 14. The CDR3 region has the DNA TGTGCCAGCACCCCGAGGGGGTCGCGGGGGGGGACAGATACGCAGTATTTT. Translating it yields CASTPRGSRGGTDTQYF.

For the CDR3, the DNA is TGTGCCAGCAGTGAACTGAAACGTCAGCCCCAGCATTTT. This codes for CASSELKRQPQHF. This chain joins TRBV6-1 and TRBJ1-5; D remains unclear. Germline CDR1 and CDR2: MNHNS and SASEGT. With 2 bases removed from V and 6 bases from J, the gap between germline ends came to 8 bases. This CDR3 spans 13 amino acids.

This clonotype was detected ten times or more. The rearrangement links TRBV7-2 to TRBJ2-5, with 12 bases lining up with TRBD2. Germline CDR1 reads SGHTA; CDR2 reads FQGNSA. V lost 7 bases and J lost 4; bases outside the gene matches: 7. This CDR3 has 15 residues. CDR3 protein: CASIRTSGTRETQYF. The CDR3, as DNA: TGTGCCAGCATTCGGACTAGCGGGACACGAGAGACCCAGTACTTC.

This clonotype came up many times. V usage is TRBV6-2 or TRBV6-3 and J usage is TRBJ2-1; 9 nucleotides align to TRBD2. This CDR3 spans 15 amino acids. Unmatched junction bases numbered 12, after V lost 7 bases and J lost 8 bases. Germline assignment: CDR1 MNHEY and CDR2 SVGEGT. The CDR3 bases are TGTGCCAGCACGCCGGGACTAGCAACGCCCCATGAGCAGTTCTTC. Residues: CASTPGLATPHEQFF.

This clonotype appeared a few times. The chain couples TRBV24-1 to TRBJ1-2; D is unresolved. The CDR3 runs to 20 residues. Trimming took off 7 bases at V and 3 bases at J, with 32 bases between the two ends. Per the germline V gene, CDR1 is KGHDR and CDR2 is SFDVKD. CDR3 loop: CATSPQPRLAGESIHYGYTF. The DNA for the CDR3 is TGTGCCACCAGCCCGCAGCCCCGATTGGCAGGAGAATCCATACACTATGGCTACACCTTC.

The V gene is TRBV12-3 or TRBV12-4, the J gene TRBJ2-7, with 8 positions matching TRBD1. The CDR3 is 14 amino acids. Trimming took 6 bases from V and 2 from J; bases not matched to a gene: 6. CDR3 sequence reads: CASSPQGVAYEQYF. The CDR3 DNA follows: TGTGCCAGCAGCCCACAGGGGGTGGCCTACGAGCAGTACTTC.

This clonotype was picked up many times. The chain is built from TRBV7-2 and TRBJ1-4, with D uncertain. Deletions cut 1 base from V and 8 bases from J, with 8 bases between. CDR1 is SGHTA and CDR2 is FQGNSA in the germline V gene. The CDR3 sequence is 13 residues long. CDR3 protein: CASSLGGYEKLFF. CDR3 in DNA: TGTGCCAGCAGCTTAGGAGGTTACGAAAAACTGTTTTTT. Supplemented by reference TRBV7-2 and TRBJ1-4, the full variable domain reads GAGVSQSPSNKVTEKGKDVELRCDPISGHTALYWYRQSLGQGLEFLIYFQGNSAPDKSGLPSDRFSAERTGGSVSTLTIQRTQQEDSAVYLCASSLGGYEKLFFGSGTQLSVL.

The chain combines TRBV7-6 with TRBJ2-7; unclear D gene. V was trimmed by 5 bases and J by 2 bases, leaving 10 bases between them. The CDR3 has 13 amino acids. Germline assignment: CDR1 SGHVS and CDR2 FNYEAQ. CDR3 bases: TGTGCCAGCAGCACACTCGGTGCCTACGAGCAGTACTTC. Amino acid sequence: CASSTLGAYEQYF.

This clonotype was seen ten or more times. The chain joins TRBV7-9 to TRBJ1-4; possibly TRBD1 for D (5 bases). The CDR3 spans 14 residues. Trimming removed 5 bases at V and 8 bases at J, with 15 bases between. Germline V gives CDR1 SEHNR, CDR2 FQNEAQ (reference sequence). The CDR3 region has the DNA TGTGCCAGCAGCGGCTGGGGCAGTGGGGAAAAACTGTTTTTT. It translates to CASSGWGSGEKLFF.

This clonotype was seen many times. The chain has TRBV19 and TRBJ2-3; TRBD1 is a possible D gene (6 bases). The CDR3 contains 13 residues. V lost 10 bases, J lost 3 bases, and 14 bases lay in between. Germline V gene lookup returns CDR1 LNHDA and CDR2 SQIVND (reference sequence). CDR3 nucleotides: TGTGCCACTAAGTACAGGGTGACAGATACGCAGTATTTT. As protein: CATKYRVTDTQYF.

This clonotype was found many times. CDR3 amino acids: CASSLGGFRGAKNIQYF. Written as DNA, the CDR3 is TGTGCCAGCAGCTTGGGGGGGTTCAGGGGGGCCAAAAACATTCAGTACTTC. The V call is TRBV5-6, the J call TRBJ2-4; 7 bases fit TRBD1. This CDR3 region has 17 residues. Germline-derived CDR1 and CDR2 are SGHDT and YYEEEE. The J segment lost 1 base and the V segment lost 0 bases, leaving 7 bases of the junction unmatched.

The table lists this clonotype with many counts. The CDR3 region has the DNA TGTGCCAGCAGCTTGTTCTACCCGGGACAGGGTCCCGGCGGTGGGGCCAACGTCCTGACTTTC. Protein sequence: CASSLFYPGQGPGGGANVLTF. The chain carries TRBV7-9 and TRBJ2-6, with 9 bases matching TRBD1. CDR3 length: 21 residues. Looked up from germline, CDR1 is SEHNR and CDR2 is FQNEAQ (reference sequence). V lost 3 bases and J lost 3; bases outside the gene matches: 18.

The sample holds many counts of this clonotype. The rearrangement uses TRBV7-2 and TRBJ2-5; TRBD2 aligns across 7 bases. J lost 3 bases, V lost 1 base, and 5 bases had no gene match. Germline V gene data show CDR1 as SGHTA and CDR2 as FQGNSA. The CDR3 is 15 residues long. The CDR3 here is CASSLGTSFKETQYF. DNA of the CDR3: TGTGCCAGCAGCTTAGGGACTAGTTTTAAAGAGACCCAGTACTTC.

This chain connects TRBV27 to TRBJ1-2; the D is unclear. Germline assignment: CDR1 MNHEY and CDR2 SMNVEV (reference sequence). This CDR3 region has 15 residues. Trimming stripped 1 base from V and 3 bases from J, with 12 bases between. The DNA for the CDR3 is TGTGCCAGCAGTTTATACGCGGGGTCGGACTATGGCTACACCTTC. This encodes CASSLYAGSDYGYTF.

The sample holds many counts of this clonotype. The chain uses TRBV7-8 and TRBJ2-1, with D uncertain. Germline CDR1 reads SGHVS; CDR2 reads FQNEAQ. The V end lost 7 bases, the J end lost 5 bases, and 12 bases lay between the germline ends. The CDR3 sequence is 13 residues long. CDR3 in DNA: TGTGCCAGCACCCATCCTACCGACAATGAGCAGTTCTTC. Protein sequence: CASTHPTDNEQFF.